Included here is one T cell receptor beta chain sequence, with context. Method: immunoSEQ multiplex PCR; TCRdb's copy keeps in-frame clones and lacks some. The top ten clones hold about 1.2% of a sample with about 320,000 clones, around 88% of them seen once. The entry originates in a study of blood T cell repertoires in COVID-19. Study as a whole: Samples of COVID-19 (acute and convalescent) were obtained from the United States, Italy and Spain.

Sequences were obtained from peripheral blood. This clonotype originated in a woman aged 45 to 65 with acute or convalescent COVID-19.

CDR3 sequence reads: CASSLDTGGSTGELFF. DNA of the CDR3: TGTGCCAGCAGCTTGGATACAGGGGGATCCACCGGGGAGCTGTTTTTT. The chain joins TRBV5-8 to TRBJ2-2, with TRBD1 matching over 8 bases. The V segment lost 0 bases and the J segment 4 bases; nucleotides outside the gene matches: 5. This CDR3 region has 16 residues. Germline CDR1 is SGHTS and CDR2 is YDEGEE.